The entry below gives a single T cell receptor beta chain sequence along with its context. These data belong to a study of response to subunit inactivated influenza vaccine. TCRdb redid the calling of the RT-PCR reads with MiXCR, one entry per CDR3 protein. The sample holds around 520,000 distinct CDR3 sequences, about 25% seen once. The V and J ends lost 3 bases and 4 bases, in that order; junction bases with no gene match: 4. The CDR3 consists of 15 residues. Per germline, CDR1 DFQATT and CDR2 SNEGSKA (reference sequence). The sequence was collected from a man between 50 and 59 years old who received an inactivated influenza vaccine. Sequencing was performed on CD4+ T cells sorted from PBMCs, taken roughly 5 days after vaccination. V and J are TRBV20-1 and TRBJ2-5; 14 bases agree with TRBD2. Written as DNA, the CDR3 is TGCAGTGCTAGGGGGACTAGCGGGGGCCCAGAGACCCAGTACTTC. This encodes CSARGTSGGPETQYF.